A selection of T cell receptor beta chains follows, all from one sample in a study of blood T cell repertoires in COVID-19. Data came from immunoSEQ multiplex PCR; TCRdb stores just in-frame clones and leaves some out. The profile shows around 25,000 clones, around nine tenths of them singletons. The sample taken for sequencing was peripheral blood. All receptors come from a human donor with active COVID-19. The donor label of this sample is uncertain. CDR3s include the opening cysteine and the closing phenylalanine or tryptophan. Fields, in order: V gene, clone size, J gene, CDR3 length, D gene, CDR3 protein, CDR3 DNA. A D gene is named only where the DNA matches it firmly. Clone size is given for some rows only: seen once, a few or many times, or a class if the clone is expanded.

TRBV20-1,.,TRBJ1-2,15,.,CSASQWESEAYGYTF,TGCAGTGCTAGTCAATGGGAGTCGGAAGCATATGGCTACACCTTC
TRBV7-2,.,TRBJ1-5,15,.,CASSLKGSGNQPQHF,TGTGCCAGCAGCTTAAAGGGGTCGGGCAATCAGCCCCAGCATTTT
TRBV7-7,.,TRBJ2-5,15,.,CASSLIGGREETQYF,TGTGCTAGCAGCTTAATTGGGGGCAGGGAAGAGACCCAGTACTTC
TRBV25-1,.,TRBJ2-7,11,.,CASSAFYEQYF,TGTGCCAGCAGTGCTTTTTACGAGCAGTACTTC
TRBV5-1,.,TRBJ2-1,14,.,CASSLVVGRNEQFF,TGCGCCAGCAGCTTGGTGGTAGGGAGGAATGAGCAGTTCTTC
TRBV24-1,.,TRBJ2-1,15,.,CATRLGGGPFNEQFF,TGTGCCACCAGATTAGGGGGGGGGCCCTTCAATGAGCAGTTCTTC
TRBV15,.,TRBJ2-7,13,TRBD1,CATSRDSSYEQYF,TGTGCCACCAGCCGGGACAGCTCCTACGAGCAGTACTTC
TRBV20-1,.,TRBJ2-1,15,TRBD2,CSASKDLAGSNEQFF,TGCAGTGCTAGTAAGGATCTAGCGGGTTCTAATGAGCAGTTCTTC
TRBV10-3,.,TRBJ2-3,15,TRBD2,CAIRQRTSGLDTQYF,TGTGCCATCAGACAGAGGACTAGCGGGCTCGATACGCAGTATTTT
TRBV10-3,.,TRBJ2-7,12,TRBD1,CAISDDRDEQYF,TGTGCCATCAGTGATGACAGGGACGAGCAGTACTTC
TRBV3-1/TRBV3-2,.,TRBJ1-2,15,TRBD1,CASSRGTGEGYGYTF,TGTGCCAGCAGCCGCGGGACAGGGGAAGGCTATGGCTACACCTTC
TRBV4-2,.,TRBJ1-3,18,TRBD1,CASSQDLQGQGTGNTIYF,TGTGCCAGCAGCCAAGATCTTCAAGGACAGGGAACTGGAAACACCATATATTTT
TRBV4-3,once,TRBJ1-2,14,TRBD1,CASSRDRGSYGYTF,TGCGCCAGCAGCCGGGACAGGGGCAGCTATGGCTACACCTTC
TRBV18,.,TRBJ1-5,13,.,CASSLLPNQPQHF,TGTGCCAGCTCACTACTCCCTAATCAGCCCCAGCATTTT
TRBV10-3,few,TRBJ2-2,14,.,CAIRRDSPTGELFF,TGTGCCATCAGGCGGGACAGTCCTACCGGGGAGCTGTTTTTT
TRBV6-1,.,TRBJ2-1,14,.,CASSEGLGALEQFF,TGTGCCAGCAGTGAAGGCTTGGGCGCTCTTGAGCAGTTCTTC
TRBV19,once,TRBJ1-2,11,.,CASGQIYGYTF,TGTGCCAGTGGACAGATCTATGGCTACACCTTC
TRBV7-2,.,TRBJ2-5,14,.,CASSLILRQETQYF,TGTGCCAGCAGCTTAATCTTGAGGCAAGAGACCCAGTACTTC
TRBV27,.,TRBJ2-5,13,.,CASSLWASETQYF,TGTGCCAGCAGTTTATGGGCTTCAGAGACCCAGTACTTC
TRBV3-1/TRBV3-2,.,TRBJ2-5,17,TRBD2,CASSQAAPGGRLETQYF,TGTGCCAGCAGCCAAGCCGCCCCTGGCGGGAGGCTAGAGACCCAGTACTTC
TRBV30,.,TRBJ1-2,11,TRBD1,CALRQGYGYTF,TGTGCCTTAAGACAGGGCTATGGCTACACCTTC
TRBV29-1,.,TRBJ1-1,13,.,CSVVVGGNTEAFF,TGCAGCGTTGTGGTAGGGGGGAACACTGAAGCTTTCTTT
TRBV28,.,TRBJ2-5,14,TRBD1,CASSPQTQGETQYF,TGTGCCAGCAGTCCGCAAACACAGGGGGAGACCCAGTACTTC
TRBV18,.,TRBJ2-1,15,TRBD2,CASSPPTSGRGEQFF,TGTGCCAGCTCACCACCAACTAGCGGGAGGGGTGAGCAGTTCTTC
TRBV6-2/TRBV6-3,.,TRBJ1-3,15,.,CASSYRLRSGNTIYF,TGTGCCAGCAGTTACCGTTTGCGCTCTGGAAACACCATATATTTT
TRBV7-9,.,TRBJ2-3,15,.,CASSSTLVGADTQYF,TGTGCCAGCAGCTCCACACTGGTAGGGGCAGATACGCAGTATTTT
TRBV7-2,.,TRBJ2-7,13,TRBD1,CASSWDRAYEQYF,TGTGCCAGCAGCTGGGACAGGGCATACGAGCAGTACTTC
TRBV7-8,.,TRBJ1-5,17,TRBD1,CASSLATPTGGYQPQHF,TGTGCCAGCAGCTTAGCTACCCCGACAGGGGGTTACCAGCCCCAGCATTTT
TRBV5-3,.,TRBJ1-4,14,.,CARSSQAGFEKLFF,TGTGCCAGAAGCTCACAGGCAGGTTTTGAAAAACTGTTTTTT
TRBV7-9,once,TRBJ2-5,18,.,CASSLETRLLAPQETQYF,TGTGCCAGCAGCTTAGAAACCAGGCTCCTAGCTCCCCAAGAGACCCAGTACTTC
TRBV20-1,.,TRBJ2-1,15,.,CSASFGGVIPEEQFF,TGCAGTGCTAGTTTCGGGGGAGTAATCCCCGAGGAGCAGTTCTTC
TRBV7-9,.,TRBJ2-1,14,TRBD2,CASSLSGNMDEQFF,TGTGCCAGCAGCCTTAGCGGGAATATGGATGAGCAGTTCTTC
TRBV11-2,.,TRBJ2-3,14,TRBD2,CASSSGLADYTQYF,TGTGCCAGCAGCTCGGGACTAGCGGATTATACGCAGTATTTT
TRBV5-1,.,TRBJ2-1,15,TRBD2,CASSLELAGRNEQFF,TGCGCCAGCAGCTTGGAACTAGCGGGACGGAATGAGCAGTTCTTC
TRBV6-5,.,TRBJ2-1,14,.,CASRIERSTNEQFF,TGTGCCAGCAGGATAGAGCGGAGTACCAATGAGCAGTTCTTC
TRBV7-3,.,TRBJ2-7,18,TRBD2,CASSLRGQTSGNSYEQYF,TGTGCCAGCAGCTTAAGGGGGCAGACTAGCGGGAACTCCTACGAGCAGTACTTC
TRBV2,.,TRBJ1-6,16,.,CASTPVISSYNSPLHF,TGTGCCAGCACCCCAGTCATCAGCTCCTATAATTCACCCCTCCACTTT
TRBV6-2/TRBV6-3,.,TRBJ2-3,15,TRBD1,CASSSSGGQGATQYF,TGTGCCAGCAGTTCTTCAGGGGGACAGGGTGCTACGCAGTATTTT
TRBV7-2,.,TRBJ2-7,13,.,CASSAGFTYEQYF,TGTGCCAGCAGCGCGGGCTTTACCTACGAGCAGTACTTC
TRBV19,.,TRBJ1-2,12,.,CASSIDRYGYTF,TGTGCCAGTAGTATAGATCGGTACGGCTACACCTTC
TRBV5-5,once,TRBJ2-7,17,TRBD1,CASSLDGRGLKSYEQYF,TGTGCCAGCAGCTTGGATGGCAGGGGGCTTAAATCCTACGAGCAGTACTTC
TRBV21-1,.,TRBJ1-2,17,.,CASSNGLAEGPRDGYTF,TGTGCCAGCAGCAATGGATTAGCGGAGGGACCCCGCGATGGCTACACCTTC
TRBV19,.,TRBJ2-1,20,TRBD2,CASTTPPRTSGPSSYNEQFF,TGTGCCAGTACCACGCCCCCTCGGACTAGCGGGCCTTCCTCCTACAATGAGCAGTTCTTC
TRBV15,.,TRBJ1-2,13,TRBD1,CATSRDHRGGYTF,TGTGCCACCAGCAGAGATCACAGGGGTGGCTACACCTTC
TRBV7-2,.,TRBJ2-3,13,.,CASSLEKRDTQYF,TGTGCCAGCAGCTTAGAGAAGAGAGATACGCAGTATTTT
TRBV24-1,.,TRBJ2-3,13,.,CATSDPNADTQYF,TGTGCCACCAGTGACCCTAATGCAGATACGCAGTATTTT
TRBV29-1,.,TRBJ2-7,11,.,CSVSTNYEQYF,TGCAGCGTTTCAACTAACTACGAGCAGTACTTC
TRBV6-1,.,TRBJ2-5,14,.,CASSEWRTQETQYF,TGTGCCAGCAGTGAATGGCGGACACAAGAGACCCAGTACTTC
TRBV28,.,TRBJ2-5,15,TRBD1,CASSSLTGGEETQYF,TGTGCCAGCAGTTCCTTGACAGGGGGCGAAGAGACCCAGTACTTC
TRBV9,.,TRBJ2-6,18,.,CASSKADRVLSRANVLTF,TGTGCCAGCAGTAAAGCCGACCGGGTCCTCTCTCGGGCCAACGTCCTGACTTTC
TRBV9,.,TRBJ2-7,12,.,CASSPDSSEQYF,TGTGCCAGCAGCCCCGATAGTTCCGAGCAGTACTTC
TRBV28,.,TRBJ1-5,16,TRBD1,CASSRDRGGDGQPQHF,TGTGCCAGCAGTAGAGACAGGGGCGGGGATGGTCAGCCCCAGCATTTT
TRBV7-7,.,TRBJ1-1,13,.,CASSLGPYTEAFF,TGTGCTAGCAGCTTAGGGCCGTACACTGAAGCTTTCTTT
TRBV7-9,.,TRBJ2-1,17,TRBD2,CASSSSGSREGYNEQFF,TGTGCCAGCAGCTCCTCAGGATCCCGGGAGGGATACAATGAGCAGTTCTTC
TRBV6-1,few,TRBJ1-5,15,TRBD1,CASSENRGLNQPQHF,TGTGCCAGCAGTGAAAACAGGGGATTGAATCAGCCCCAGCATTTT